Listed here are 21 T cell receptor beta chains from one sample, sequenced in a study of PD-L1 blockade in urothelial cancer. Sample time point: pretreatment peripheral blood. Clones were read by immunoSEQ multiplex PCR, and TCRdb kept only the in-frame ones, dropping some. The sample consists of under 70,000 clones, 75% to 85% of them appearing once. The sample consisted of PBMCs, taken around atezolizumab (anti-PD-L1) treatment. The receptors were sampled from a man between 65 and 85 years old with urothelial cancer.

This rearrangement joins TRBV11-2 to TRBJ1-1; 7 bases fit TRBD1. This CDR3 region has 14 residues. V lost 4 bases to trimming and J lost 4 bases; unmatched junction nucleotides: 6. CDR1 is SGHAT, CDR2 FQNNGV, per germline. This CDR3 is CASSSHRDSTEAFF. The CDR3 nucleotides are TGTGCCAGCAGCTCTCATCGGGACAGCACTGAAGCTTTCTTT.

The rearrangement joins TRBV12-5 to TRBJ2-5; the D is unclear. V was clipped by 5 bases and J by 5 bases, with 12 bases between them. CDR3 size: 13 residues. From germline, CDR1 is LGHNT and CDR2 FRNRAP. The CDR3 DNA follows: TGTGCTAGTGGTCCCCCCCCAGGCGAGACCCAGTACTTC. Its translation is CASGPPPGETQYF.

Many counts were recorded for this clone. The chain is built from TRBV19 and TRBJ1-1, with a possible D match to TRBD1 (5 bases). Germline values: CDR1 LNHDA, CDR2 SQIVND (reference sequence). The germline V and J ends were trimmed by 3 bases and 9 bases, with 8 bases remaining between them. This CDR3 contains 11 residues. DNA of the CDR3: TGTGCCAGTAGTATTGCAGGGAAAGCTTTCTTT. This encodes CASSIAGKAFF. Full variable domain (remainder filled in from reference TRBV19 and TRBJ1-1): DGGITQSPKYLFRKEGQNVTLSCEQNLNHDAMYWYRQDPGQGLRLIYYSQIVNDFQKGDIAEGYSVSREKKESFPLTVTSAQKNPTAFYLCASSIAGKAFFGQGTRLTVV.

V gene TRBV4-3 combines with J gene TRBJ1-5, with a weak D call TRBD1 (6 bases). V was pared by 1 base and J by 1 base, with 17 bases between. This CDR3 has 18 residues. In germline, CDR1 is LGHNA, CDR2 YSLEER. The CDR3 region has the DNA TGCGCCAGCAGCCAAGCTTTGGGCAGGGGCGGGAGCAATCAGCCCCAGCATTTT. Its protein product is CASSQALGRGGSNQPQHF.

The table lists this clone with a count of one. The gene calls are TRBV28 and TRBJ1-4; 7 bases match TRBD1. Germline V gives CDR1 MDHEN, CDR2 SYDVKM. The CDR3 runs 15 residues. V lost 2 bases, J lost 0 bases, and 0 bases stayed unmatched. In DNA, the CDR3 is TGTGCCAGCAGTTTAGACAGGGCAACTAATGAAAAACTGTTTTTT. Translation: CASSLDRATNEKLFF.

About this clone: A junction end diverges from the germline sequence, so it may reflect a read error. The rearrangement joins TRBV18 to TRBJ2-3; TRBD1 matches 10 bases. This CDR3 comprises 18 residues. CDR1 KGHSH and CDR2 LQKENI come from the germline V gene. The CDR3 sequence is CASSPLPPGQGSMSTQYF. DNA for the CDR3: TGTGCCAGCTCTCCACTGCCACCGGGACAGGGGAGCATGAGTACGCAGTATTTT.

The V call is TRBV29-1, the J call TRBJ1-4; D call uncertain. Germline V gene data show CDR1 as SQVTM and CDR2 as ANQGSEA. Trimming took off 4 bases at V and 0 bases at J, with 6 bases between the two ends. This CDR3 contains 13 residues. The CDR3 reads CSVGQSTNEKLFF. Written as DNA, the CDR3 is TGCAGCGTTGGTCAGTCAACTAATGAAAAACTGTTTTTT.

This chain connects TRBV9 to TRBJ1-5, with TRBD1 matching 11 bases. CDR3 size: 15 residues. Germline CDR1 is SGDLS and CDR2 is YYNGEE. With 0 bases clipped from V and 7 bases from J, the junction kept 3 bases outside the gene matches. CDR3 in amino acids: CASSVEGQGGQPQHF. The CDR3, as DNA: TGTGCCAGCAGCGTAGAGGGACAGGGGGGACAGCCCCAGCATTTT.

The rearrangement joins TRBV20-1 to TRBJ1-1; D gene uncertain. The V gene's germline CDR1 is DFQATT and CDR2 SNEGSKA (reference sequence). CDR3 length: 11 residues. With 6 bases removed from V and 5 bases from J, the gap between germline ends came to 10 bases. CDR3 DNA sequence: TGCAGTGCCCTGAGTATAACTGAAGCTTTCTTT. This codes for CSALSITEAFF.

V and J are TRBV15 and TRBJ2-5, with D perhaps TRBD2 (6 bases). Looked up from germline, CDR1 is LNHNV and CDR2 is YYDKDF (reference sequence). Trimming left V 0 bases short and J 5 bases short, with 13 bases between. CDR3 length: 15 residues. For the CDR3, the DNA is TGTGCCACCAGCAGAGATAGGGCTAGCGTCGAGACCCAGTACTTC. Translated, it gives CATSRDRASVETQYF.

The sample holds a few counts of this clone. V is TRBV7-9 and J is TRBJ2-1; TRBD2 aligns across 10 bases. V dropped 4 bases and J dropped 8; count of bases not matched to a gene: 5. Germline assignment: CDR1 SEHNR and CDR2 FQNEAQ (reference sequence). The length of the CDR3 is 14 residues. CDR3 region: CASSSGTSVHEQFF. In DNA, the CDR3 is TGTGCCAGCAGCTCCGGGACTAGCGTACATGAGCAGTTCTTC.

The J gene is TRBJ1-1, the V gene TRBV10-3; D ambiguous. The V gene lost 8 bases and the J gene lost 1 base, with 11 bases spanning the gap. Germline V gene data show CDR1 as ENHRY and CDR2 as SYGVKD. The CDR3 sequence is 13 residues long. The CDR3 DNA sequence: TGTGCCATCCACGACACTGGGAACACTGAAGCTTTCTTT. Amino acids: CAIHDTGNTEAFF.

This chain uses TRBV7-4 with TRBJ2-1, with 7 nucleotides matching TRBD2. The CDR3 has 19 residues. Trimming cost V 1 base and J 3 bases; bases outside gene matches: 15. CDR1 and CDR2 from the germline V gene are SGHVT and SQSDAQ. In DNA, the CDR3 is TGTGCCAGCAGCTTAGGGGGGATCTTAGGGACTACCTACTACAATGAGCAGTTCTTC. This encodes CASSLGGILGTTYYNEQFF.

This clone appeared many times. The chain recombines TRBV10-1 with TRBJ2-3; 8 bases agree with TRBD1. This CDR3 spans 16 amino acids. V gave up 5 bases and J gave up 6 bases; unmatched junction bases: 13. Germline V CDR1 and CDR2: WNHNN, SYGVQD (reference sequence). The CDR3 region has the DNA TGCGCCAGCAGTTTTAGACAGGGGTCCCTTTTGGATACGCAGTATTTT. This sequence encodes CASSFRQGSLLDTQYF.

This chain joins TRBV29-1 and TRBJ1-1, with 10 bases that match TRBD1. Germline-derived CDR1 and CDR2 are SQVTM and ANQGSEA. The CDR3 spans 14 residues. J was trimmed by 2 bases and V by 7 bases; bases with no gene match: 7. Here the CDR3 DNA reads TGCAGCGAATGTCGACAGGGGGCAAACACTGAAGCTTTCTTT. This translates into CSECRQGANTEAFF.

The chain joins TRBV28 to TRBJ2-5; TRBD2 matches 14 bases. The CDR3 is made up of 18 amino acids. J lost 9 bases, V lost 2 bases, and 14 bases had no gene match. Per germline, CDR1 MDHEN and CDR2 SYDVKM. In DNA form, the CDR3 reads TGTGCCAGCAGTTTACGAATTACTGGGACTAGCGGGAGAGGAGCCCAGTACTTC. This sequence encodes CASSLRITGTSGRGAQYF.

J is TRBJ2-7 and V is TRBV6-1; TRBD1 agrees at 11 bases. CDR3 length: 17 residues. Germline V CDR1 and CDR2: MNHNS, SASEGT. V was clipped by 4 bases and J by 9 bases; unmatched bases: 17. CDR3 in DNA: TGTGCCAGCAGTGTGCACCGGGACAGGGGGGGAGGATTGGGGCAGTACTTC. Translating gives CASSVHRDRGGGLGQYF.

This rearrangement joins TRBV7-9 to TRBJ2-5, with 7 bases identical to TRBD2. Germline-derived CDR1 and CDR2 are SEHNR and FQNEAQ (reference sequence). CDR3 length equals 14 residues. The V segment lost 3 bases and the J segment 1 base; nucleotides outside the gene matches: 2. The CDR3 spells CASSLGGLQETQYF. In nucleotides, the CDR3 is TGTGCCAGCAGCTTGGGAGGGCTCCAAGAGACCCAGTACTTC.

This clone was seen only a few times. V and J are TRBV27 and TRBJ2-7; D gene uncertain. Looked up from germline, CDR1 is MNHEY and CDR2 is SMNVEV (reference sequence). The V end lost 2 bases, the J end lost 2 bases, and 7 bases lay between the germline ends. The CDR3 has 13 residues. CDR3 nucleotide sequence: TGTGCCAGCAGTTTACGTCTAGCCTACGAGCAGTACTTC. Protein product: CASSLRLAYEQYF.

The rearrangement joins TRBV15 to TRBJ2-1; perhaps TRBD2 as D (6 bases). Germline lookup yields CDR1 LNHNV and CDR2 YYDKDF (reference sequence). The CDR3 is 15 amino acids. Trimming left V 7 bases short and J 0 bases short, with 13 bases between. The CDR3 sequence: CATKTGDGSYNEQFF. The CDR3, as DNA: TGTGCCACCAAAACGGGGGATGGCTCCTACAATGAGCAGTTCTTC.

CDR3 amino acids: CASSLEGANTGELFF. The CDR3 DNA reads as TGTGCCAGCAGCTTAGAAGGGGCAAACACCGGGGAGCTGTTTTTT. The chain uses TRBV7-8 and TRBJ2-2, with TRBD1 as a possible D gene (5 bases). Germline CDR1 is SGHVS and CDR2 is FQNEAQ. This CDR3 comprises 15 residues. The germline V and J ends were trimmed by 1 base and 2 bases, with 8 bases remaining between them.